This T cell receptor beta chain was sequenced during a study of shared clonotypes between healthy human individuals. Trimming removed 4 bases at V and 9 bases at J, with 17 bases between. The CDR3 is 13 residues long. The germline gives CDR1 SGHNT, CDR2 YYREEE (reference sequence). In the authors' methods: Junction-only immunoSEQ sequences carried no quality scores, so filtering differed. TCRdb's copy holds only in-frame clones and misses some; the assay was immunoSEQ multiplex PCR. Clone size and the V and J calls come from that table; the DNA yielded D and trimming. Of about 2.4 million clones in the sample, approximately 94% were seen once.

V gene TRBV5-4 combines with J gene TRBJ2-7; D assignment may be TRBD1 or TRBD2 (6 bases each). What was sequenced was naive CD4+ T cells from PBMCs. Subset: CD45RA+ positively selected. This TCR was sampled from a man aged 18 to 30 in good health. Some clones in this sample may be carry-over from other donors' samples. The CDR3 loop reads CASSLTGTGVQYF. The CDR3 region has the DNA TGTGCCAGCAGCCTTACAGGGACGGGGGTGCAGTACTTC.